What follows are 21 T cell receptor beta chains derived from one specimen sequenced in a study of blood T cell repertoires in COVID-19. Sequencing was performed with immunoSEQ multiplex PCR; in TCRdb, only in-frame clones are kept and a portion is missing. The table has 250,000 to 350,000 clones, 88% seen once. The material sequenced was peripheral blood. These receptors all stem from a woman in her 30s with COVID-19, enrolled during active disease.

This clone was counted a single time. This chain joins TRBV3-1 (or the pseudogene TRBV3-2) and TRBJ2-3, with D possibly being TRBD2 (6 bases). Germline CDR1 reads LGHDT; CDR2 reads YNNKEL (reference sequence). The V and J ends lost 2 bases and 0 bases respectively, with 18 bases between them. CDR3 size: 18 residues. The CDR3 reads CASSQNPKLALSTDTQYF. The CDR3 region has the DNA TGTGCCAGCAGCCAAAACCCAAAGCTAGCGCTAAGCACAGATACGCAGTATTTT.

In DNA form, the CDR3 reads TGTGCCAGCAGAGCAACTGTGAACACTGAAGCTTTCTTT. It is translated as CASRATVNTEAFF. The chain is built from TRBV25-1 and TRBJ1-1, with D unresolved. Trimming pared 6 bases from V and 0 bases from J, leaving 8 bases between. CDR3 length equals 13 residues. Per germline, CDR1 MGHDK and CDR2 SYGVNS.

The chain has TRBV18 and TRBJ2-1; 12 nucleotides match TRBD2. Unmatched junction bases numbered 1, after V lost 4 bases and J lost 3 bases. This CDR3 is built from 15 residues. Germline loops: CDR1 KGHSH, CDR2 LQKENI. The CDR3 DNA sequence: TGTGCCAGCTCACTGACTAGCGGGGGCTACAATGAGCAGTTCTTC. It yields the protein CASSLTSGGYNEQFF. Combining the CDR3 with reference TRBV18 and TRBJ2-1 gives the whole variable domain NAGVMQNPRHLVRRRGQEARLRCSPMKGHSHVYWYRQLPEEGLKFMVYLQKENIIDESGMPKERFSAEFPKEGPSILRIQQVVRGDSAAYFCASSLTSGGYNEQFFGPGTRLTVL.

The chain carries TRBV7-9 and TRBJ2-3; 8 bases match TRBD1. CDR1 and CDR2 from the germline V gene are SEHNR and FQNEAQ (reference sequence). This CDR3 region has 13 residues. J gave up 8 bases and V 5 bases, and 6 bases lay outside the gene matches. CDR3 DNA: TGTGCCAGCAGCCTCGGACAGGGAGGTACGCAGTATTTT. Its translation is CASSLGQGGTQYF.

This rearrangement joins TRBV7-9 to TRBJ2-7, with TRBD2 matching over 9 bases. This CDR3 spans 13 amino acids. Trimming took 5 bases from V and 6 from J; bases not matched to a gene: 5. The germline CDR1 and CDR2 sequences are SEHNR and FQNEAQ (reference sequence). In nucleotides, the CDR3 is TGTGCCAGCAGCAATAGCGGGAGAAGCGAGCAGTACTTC. This translates into CASSNSGRSEQYF.

The chain combines TRBV6-5 with TRBJ2-3; no reliable D call. V was shortened by 8 bases and J by 3 bases, with 15 bases between the two germline ends. Germline assignment: CDR1 MNHEY and CDR2 SVGAGI. This CDR3 has 14 amino acids. The chain's CDR3 is CASSRLGVTDTQYF. The CDR3 DNA is TGTGCCAGCTCGAGGCTTGGTGTAACAGATACGCAGTATTTT.

V usage is TRBV19 and J usage is TRBJ2-1; D perhaps matches TRBD2 (6 bases). The CDR3 is 18 amino acids. V shed 5 bases and J shed 0 bases, with 20 bases lying between them. The V gene's germline CDR1 is LNHDA and CDR2 SQIVND (reference sequence). CDR3 DNA: TGTGCCAGTAGTCCTCCGGGACTCCTAACTAGCTCCTACAATGAGCAGTTCTTC. This gives the protein CASSPPGLLTSSYNEQFF.

This sequence joins TRBV7-2 and TRBJ2-7, with TRBD1 as a possible D gene (5 bases). Germline CDR1 and CDR2: SGHTA and FQGNSA. Trimming cost V 0 bases and J 6 bases, with 9 bases left between them. This CDR3 is 13 amino acids long. In DNA, the CDR3 is TGTGCCAGCAGCTTAGCTCAGGGCCGCGAGCAGTACTTC. Encoded protein: CASSLAQGREQYF. The full variable domain, completed using reference TRBV7-2 and TRBJ2-7, is GAGVSQSPSNKVTEKGKDVELRCDPISGHTALYWYRQSLGQGLEFLIYFQGNSAPDKSGLPSDRFSAERTGGSVSTLTIQRTQQEDSAVYLCASSLAQGREQYFGPGTRLTVT.

V and J are TRBV28 and TRBJ1-4; perhaps TRBD1 as D (6 bases). Trimming took 3 bases from V and 7 from J, leaving 12 bases between them. The germline CDR1 and CDR2 sequences are MDHEN and SYDVKM. The CDR3 is 14 residues long. The CDR3 sequence: CASSFGGQGEKLFF. The CDR3, as DNA: TGTGCCAGCAGTTTTGGGGGCCAGGGTGAAAAACTGTTTTTT.

The V gene is TRBV28, the J gene TRBJ1-2; a weak D match, TRBD1 (6 bases). The CDR3 runs 12 residues. Trimming removed 1 base from V and 8 bases from J, with 8 bases in between. In germline, CDR1 is MDHEN, CDR2 SYDVKM. The CDR3 region is CASSLFQGGYTF. The DNA for the CDR3 is TGTGCCAGCAGTTTATTTCAGGGGGGCTACACCTTC.

In DNA, the CDR3 is TGCGCCAGCAGAGCCGGGACAGGGTCGAACACTGAAGCTTTCTTT. Amino acids: CASRAGTGSNTEAFF. The chain recombines TRBV10-1 with TRBJ1-1; TRBD1 matches at 9 bases. The germline V gene encodes CDR1 WNHNN and CDR2 SYGVQD (reference sequence). The junction had 6 bases not matched to a gene; V was cut back by 6 bases and J by 1 base. The CDR3 loop spans 15 amino acids.

CDR3 protein: CASSPRTGKDTEAFF. In DNA, the CDR3 is TGTGCCAGCTCCCCGAGGACGGGGAAGGATACTGAAGCTTTCTTT. J is TRBJ1-1 and V is TRBV18; D remains ambiguous. Trimming stripped 6 bases from V and 5 bases from J, with 19 bases between. Germline-derived CDR1 and CDR2 are KGHSH and LQKENI. The CDR3 consists of 15 residues. The full variable domain, completed using reference TRBV18 and TRBJ1-1, is NAGVMQNPRHLVRRRGQEARLRCSPMKGHSHVYWYRQLPEEGLKFMVYLQKENIIDESGMPKERFSAEFPKEGPSILRIQQVVRGDSAAYFCASSPRTGKDTEAFFGQGTRLTVV.

CDR3 residues: CASSEEGWGGTEAFF. CDR3 DNA sequence: TGTGCCAGCAGTGAAGAAGGATGGGGAGGGACTGAAGCTTTCTTT. The rearrangement joins TRBV2 to TRBJ1-1, with D hard to call. Trimming pared 1 base from V and 5 bases from J, leaving 14 bases between. Germline lookup yields CDR1 SNHLY and CDR2 FYNNEI. The CDR3 loop spans 15 amino acids.

The rearrangement joins TRBV30 to TRBJ1-5, with D perhaps matching TRBD1 (5 bases). This CDR3 is 13 amino acids long. Per germline, CDR1 GTSNPN and CDR2 SVGIG (reference sequence). V dropped 2 bases and J dropped 6 bases, with 11 bases sitting between them. The CDR3 region has the DNA TGTGCCTGGAGTCTACAGACAGTTCAGCCCCAGCATTTT. This codes for CAWSLQTVQPQHF.

This clone appeared a single time. The chain is built from TRBV3-1 (or the pseudogene TRBV3-2) and TRBJ1-5; the D is unclear. The V end was cut by 2 bases, the J end by 3 bases, with 5 bases between. CDR3 length equals 13 residues. Germline V gives CDR1 LGHDT, CDR2 YNNKEL (reference sequence). CDR3 in DNA: TGTGCCAGCAGCCAATCAGTCAATCAGCCCCAGCATTTT. Protein product: CASSQSVNQPQHF.

V gene TRBV7-3 combines with J gene TRBJ2-3, with TRBD1 identical over 9 bases. The germline CDR1 and CDR2 sequences are SGHTA and FQGTGA. This CDR3 is 15 amino acids long. The J segment lost 3 bases and the V segment lost 5 bases, leaving 6 bases of the junction unmatched. The CDR3 is CASSLSGQGTDTQYF. DNA of the CDR3: TGTGCCAGCAGCCTCTCGGGACAGGGAACAGATACGCAGTATTTT.

The chain combines TRBV5-1 with TRBJ2-7; possible D gene TRBD1, 5 bases. The CDR3 has 14 residues. Germline-derived CDR1 and CDR2 are SGHRS and YFSETQ. The germline V and J ends were trimmed by 4 bases and 6 bases, with 17 bases remaining between them. CDR3 in amino acids: CASSLDGATREQYF. In nucleotides, the CDR3 is TGCGCCAGCAGCCTGGATGGGGCGACCCGCGAGCAGTACTTC.

This clone was recorded a few times. This chain joins TRBV7-6 and TRBJ2-5, with 10 bases that match TRBD2. CDR1 and CDR2 from the germline V gene are SGHVS and FNYEAQ. The ends lost 2 bases at V and 3 bases at J; junction bases unmatched: 0. The CDR3 has 14 residues. CDR3 sequence (DNA): TGTGCCAGCAGCTTACTAGCGGGAGAAGAGACCCAGTACTTC. Translation: CASSLLAGEETQYF.

The chain is built from TRBV11-3 and TRBJ2-7; D unclear. CDR3 length equals 13 residues. Germline CDR1 reads SGHNT; CDR2 reads YENEEA. V lost 5 bases and J lost 6, with 14 bases in between. The CDR3 DNA reads TGTGCCAGCAGCCCGGGTGGGTTGAGCGAGCAGTACTTC. Translation gives CASSPGGLSEQYF.

A few counts support this clone. The chain joins TRBV21-1 to TRBJ2-7; the D call of TRBD2 is as the table states it, not checked on the DNA. TRBV21-1 corresponds to a pseudogene. The CDR3 is 14 amino acids. The CDR3 DNA follows: TGTGCCAGCGGACAGCGGGAGGGGTACTACGAGCAGTACTTC. Its protein product is CASGQREGYYEQYF.

The CDR3 region has the DNA TGTGCCAGCAGCCAAGGAAGCGAGACCTCCTACAATGAGCAGTTCTTC. Translation gives CASSQGSETSYNEQFF. This chain uses TRBV3-1 (or the pseudogene TRBV3-2) with TRBJ2-1, with D hard to call. There are 16 residues in the CDR3. Germline lookup yields CDR1 LGHDT and CDR2 YNNKEL (reference sequence). The V gene lost 1 base and the J gene lost 0 bases, with 10 bases spanning the gap.